This TCR beta chain was captured by sequencing in a study of T cell responses to AZD1222 COVID-19 vaccine. Across the whole study: Analyses pooled second doses at about 4 or about 12 weeks. Study outcomes and limitations: Nearly half of unique spike-specific TCRs reportedly avoided B.1.351 and B.1.1.7 mutated regions. The study found vaccine-associated CD4 TCRs spanning spike, dominant at 160-218 and 743-854.

The CDR3 consists of 13 residues. The V gene lost 8 bases and the J gene lost 6 bases, with 14 bases spanning the gap. The germline V gene has CDR1 MDHEN and CDR2 SYDVKM. Sequencing was performed with immunoSEQ multiplex PCR; in TCRdb, only in-frame clones are kept and a portion is missing. The profile shows around 180,000 clones, 88% of them singletons. Remarks on this clone: Its specificity is not known.

Sequencing used peripheral blood, obtained on day 0 of AZD1222 vaccination. The origin of this receptor is an adult in good health. The V and J genes are TRBV28 and TRBJ1-5; D may be TRBD1 (6 bases). This CDR3 is CASLHRDSQPQHF. CDR3 in DNA: TGTGCCAGCCTACACAGGGATAGTCAGCCCCAGCATTTT.